This T cell receptor beta chain was found in a study of shared clonotypes between healthy human individuals. The assay was immunoSEQ multiplex PCR, and TCRdb's table has in-frame clones only and misses some. The sample has some 300,000 clones, 73% seen once. The study drew all its donors from Caucasian adults living in Nashville, Tennessee. This TCR came from a man younger than 40 in good health. The sample comprised memory CD4+ T cells sorted from blood. Documented subset: CD45RA-negative fraction.

CDR3 protein: CASSPTGARGRTDTQYF. For the CDR3, the DNA is TGTGCCAGCTCACCTACTGGGGCCAGGGGAAGGACAGATACGCAGTATTTT. The chain joins TRBV18 to TRBJ2-3, with D possibly TRBD1 on 6 matching bases. The CDR3 runs to 17 residues. Germline-derived CDR1 and CDR2 are KGHSH and LQKENI. The ends were cut back, 3 bases at V and 3 bases at J, with 19 bases in the middle.